The 16 T cell receptor beta chains below were found in one sample sequenced in a study of CD8+CD57+ T cells in acquired aplastic anemia. Those patients picked for sequencing had displayed CD8+CD57+ cell expansion on flow cytometry. Profiles of TCR beta VDJ and CDR3 were generated from a genomic DNA template. TCRdb recomputed calls from the reads with MiXCR, one row per CDR3 protein. Found here are around 79,000 distinct CDR3 sequences, around 70% of them singletons; the top ten hold approximately 80%. The sequencing sample was made of sorted CD4+, CD8+, or CD8+CD57+ T cells (not recorded which) from PBMCs. Every receptor here comes from a human donor with aplastic anemia.

The table lists this clonotype with many counts. V gene TRBV20-1 combines with J gene TRBJ2-5; D gene unclear. V lost 4 bases, J lost 4 bases, and 22 bases lay in between. Germline V gene data show CDR1 as DFQATT and CDR2 as SNEGSKA (reference sequence). The CDR3 runs to 16 residues. The CDR3 sequence is CSATIRVDPVRETQYF. The CDR3 DNA sequence: TGCAGTGCTACTATTCGAGTCGACCCGGTCCGAGAGACCCAGTACTTC.

For the CDR3, the DNA is TGCAGTGCCACCGGGACAGGGGGCACAGATACGCAGTATTTT. It is translated as CSATGTGGTDTQYF. The chain combines TRBV20-1 with TRBJ2-3, with 10 bases that match TRBD1. V was clipped by 6 bases and J by 1 base; unmatched bases: 4. This CDR3 has 14 residues. CDR1 DFQATT and CDR2 SNEGSKA come from the germline V gene (reference sequence).

J is TRBJ1-5 and V is TRBV24-1, with D maybe TRBD1 (6 bases). V gave up 1 base and J gave up 4 bases, with 10 bases separating them. Germline V gene lookup returns CDR1 KGHDR and CDR2 SFDVKD. This CDR3 spans 15 amino acids. The CDR3 reads CATSDLGQKNQPQHF. CDR3 DNA sequence: TGTGCCACCAGTGATTTAGGACAGAAAAATCAGCCCCAGCATTTT.

This chain links TRBV10-3 with TRBJ1-5; unclear D gene. Germline CDR1 reads ENHRY; CDR2 reads SYGVKD. Trimming shortened V by 8 bases and J by 0 bases, and 8 bases separated the two germline ends. The CDR3 runs 13 residues. As DNA, the CDR3 is TGTGCCATCGCAGCGGTTAGCAATCAGCCCCAGCATTTT. Its translation: CAIAAVSNQPQHF.

The chain combines TRBV29-1 with TRBJ2-7; TRBD1 matches at 8 bases. CDR1 and CDR2 (germline): SQVTM, ANQGSEA. The CDR3 totals 14 residues. Trimming cost V 6 bases and J 1 base; bases outside gene matches: 8. In DNA form, the CDR3 reads TGCAGCGTCGCCTCCGGACAGGGATCCTACGAGCAGTACTTC. Its translation is CSVASGQGSYEQYF.

This chain uses TRBV7-9 with TRBJ1-2; tentative D call: TRBD1 (5 bases). V lost 1 base and J lost 3, with 12 bases in between. The CDR3 totals 15 residues. The V gene's germline CDR1 is SEHNR and CDR2 FQNEAQ (reference sequence). The CDR3 protein is CASSLGAGMDYGYTF. In nucleotides, the CDR3 is TGTGCCAGCAGCTTAGGCGCAGGGATGGACTATGGCTACACCTTC.

This chain connects TRBV19 to TRBJ1-3; D is unresolved. V shed 5 bases and J shed 1 base, with 12 bases lying between them. This CDR3 comprises 15 residues. Germline CDR1 is LNHDA and CDR2 is SQIVND (reference sequence). The CDR3 DNA follows: TGTGCCAGTAGTCTAACCTGGGGTTCTGGAAACACCATATATTTT. This translates into CASSLTWGSGNTIYF.

There are a few counts of this clonotype. J is TRBJ2-3 and V is TRBV15; D is unclear. This CDR3 contains 15 residues. The V gene lost 0 bases and the J gene lost 0 bases, with 7 bases spanning the gap. The V gene's germline CDR1 is LNHNV and CDR2 YYDKDF (reference sequence). The CDR3 region is CATSRDRASTDTQYF. As DNA, the CDR3 is TGTGCCACCAGCAGAGATCGGGCCAGCACAGATACGCAGTATTTT.

In its sample, this clonotype was seen many times. The chain joins TRBV9 to TRBJ2-3, with 7 bases matching TRBD2. Germline values: CDR1 SGDLS, CDR2 YYNGEE. V was clipped by 4 bases and J by 2 bases; unmatched bases: 7. The CDR3 consists of 15 residues. The DNA of the CDR3 is TGTGCCAGCAGCCCCCGGGCGGGAGACACAGATACGCAGTATTTT. Encoded protein: CASSPRAGDTDTQYF.

The chain has TRBV19 and TRBJ1-1; TRBD1 might be the D (5 bases). Per the germline V gene, CDR1 is LNHDA and CDR2 is SQIVND (reference sequence). This CDR3 is 16 amino acids long. The V and J ends lost 5 bases and 4 bases respectively, with 20 bases between them. Here the CDR3 reads CASSGGWAGRATEAFF. Here the CDR3 DNA reads TGTGCCAGTAGTGGGGGATGGGCAGGGCGAGCCACTGAAGCTTTCTTT.

CDR3 nucleotides: TGTGCCACCAGTGATGTGCAGGGGGCTTCGACAGATACGCAGTATTTT. It translates to CATSDVQGASTDTQYF. This chain links TRBV24-1 with TRBJ2-3, with 8 bases identical to TRBD1. The V gene's germline CDR1 is KGHDR and CDR2 SFDVKD. CDR3 length equals 16 residues. The J segment lost 3 bases and the V segment lost 3 bases, leaving 7 bases of the junction unmatched.

The chain recombines TRBV7-3 with TRBJ2-1; possibly TRBD1 or TRBD2 for D (6 bases each). Trimming took off 5 bases at V and 8 bases at J, with 13 bases between the two ends. The CDR3 length is 13 residues. Germline V gene lookup returns CDR1 SGHTA and CDR2 FQGTGA. The CDR3 loop is CASSTLGGDEQFF. The CDR3 nucleotides read TGTGCCAGCAGCACCCTCGGGGGCGATGAGCAGTTCTTC.

This clonotype appeared a few times. V is TRBV19 and J is TRBJ2-7, with 10 bases identical to TRBD1. The CDR3 extends over 16 amino acids. The V and J ends lost 5 bases and 5 bases, in that order; junction bases with no gene match: 12. The V gene's germline CDR1 is LNHDA and CDR2 SQIVND (reference sequence). The CDR3 DNA sequence: TGTGCCAGTAGTGCTAAAGGGACAGGGGAAAAACACGAGCAGTACTTC. This codes for CASSAKGTGEKHEQYF.

The rearrangement joins TRBV29-1 to TRBJ2-1, with 10 bases lining up with TRBD1. CDR3 length equals 15 residues. Germline CDR1 and CDR2: SQVTM and ANQGSEA. J lost 6 bases, V lost 2 bases, and 7 bases had no gene match. The CDR3 region is CSVEKGQGSGNEQFF. The CDR3 DNA follows: TGCAGCGTTGAAAAGGGACAGGGGTCGGGCAATGAGCAGTTCTTC.

This clonotype has just one count. This chain joins TRBV11-2 and TRBJ2-6; 10 positions agree with TRBD1. CDR1 and CDR2 from the germline V gene are SGHAT and FQNNGV. CDR3 length: 16 residues. Trimming removed 8 bases from V and 0 bases from J; junction bases left unmatched: 4. CDR3 protein: CASSRTGGSGANVLTF. The CDR3 region has the DNA TGTGCCAGCTCCCGGACAGGGGGCTCTGGGGCCAACGTCCTGACTTTC.

The chain combines TRBV20-1 with TRBJ1-1; D gene ambiguous. With 6 bases removed from V and 1 base from J, the gap between germline ends came to 18 bases. The germline gives CDR1 DFQATT, CDR2 SNEGSKA (reference sequence). The CDR3 is made up of 15 amino acids. The DNA of the CDR3 is TGCAGTGCCGCCACCCCGGGTCTTCCGAACACTGAAGCTTTCTTT. Its protein is CSAATPGLPNTEAFF.